The entry below gives a single T cell receptor (beta chain) sequence along with its context. The antigen is undetermined. The data stem from a study of T cells in tuberculosis. Findings and limits, study-wide: Active tuberculosis TCR-alpha repertoires lay closer to GMM-specific TCRs than IGRA-negative controls, suggesting clonal expansion. Smaller alpha distances in active tuberculosis partly reflected shorter CDR3-alpha lengths.

Germline V CDR1 and CDR2: SGHNT, YYREEE (reference sequence). The CDR3 loop spans 13 amino acids. Trimming removed 7 bases from V and 3 bases from J, with 11 bases in between. Assay used: immunoSEQ multiplex PCR; TCRdb lists only in-frame clones, some missing. The sample records approximately 31,000 clones, roughly 95% being singletons. This chain uses TRBV5-4 with TRBJ2-1; D perhaps matches TRBD2 (6 bases). The sequencing sample was made of PBMCs. The sequence derives from a donor between 5 and 29 years old with latent tuberculosis or without tuberculosis infection. CDR3 bases: TGTGCCAGCGGGAAGGAGGGCTACAATGAGCAGTTCTTC. Translated, it gives CASGKEGYNEQFF.